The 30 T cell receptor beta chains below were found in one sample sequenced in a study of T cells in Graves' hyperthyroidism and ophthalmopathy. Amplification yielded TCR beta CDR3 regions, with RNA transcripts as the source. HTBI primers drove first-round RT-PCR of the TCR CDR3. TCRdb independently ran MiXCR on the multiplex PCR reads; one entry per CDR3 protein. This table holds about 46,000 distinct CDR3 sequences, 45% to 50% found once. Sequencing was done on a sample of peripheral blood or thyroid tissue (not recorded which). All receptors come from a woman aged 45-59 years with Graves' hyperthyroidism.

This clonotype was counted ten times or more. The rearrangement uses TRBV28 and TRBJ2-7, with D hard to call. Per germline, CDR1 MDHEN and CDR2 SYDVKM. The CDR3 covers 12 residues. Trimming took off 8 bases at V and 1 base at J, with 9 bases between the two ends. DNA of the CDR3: TGTGCCAGCGCGAAGACGTCCTACGAGCAGTACTTC. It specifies CASAKTSYEQYF.

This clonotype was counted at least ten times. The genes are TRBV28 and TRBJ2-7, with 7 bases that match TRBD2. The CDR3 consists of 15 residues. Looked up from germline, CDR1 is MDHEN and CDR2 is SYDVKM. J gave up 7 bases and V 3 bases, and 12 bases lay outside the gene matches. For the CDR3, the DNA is TGTGCCAGCAGTTTCCCCTCAAGCGGGAAGCGTGAGCAGTACTTC. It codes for CASSFPSSGKREQYF.

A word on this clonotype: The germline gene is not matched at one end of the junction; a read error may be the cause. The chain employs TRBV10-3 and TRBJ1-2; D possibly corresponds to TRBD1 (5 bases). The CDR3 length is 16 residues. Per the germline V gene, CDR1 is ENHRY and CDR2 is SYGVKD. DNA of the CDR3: TGTGTCATCAGGGCCAGCAGCGGACCCCTAAACTATGGCTACACCTTC. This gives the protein CVIRASSGPLNYGYTF.

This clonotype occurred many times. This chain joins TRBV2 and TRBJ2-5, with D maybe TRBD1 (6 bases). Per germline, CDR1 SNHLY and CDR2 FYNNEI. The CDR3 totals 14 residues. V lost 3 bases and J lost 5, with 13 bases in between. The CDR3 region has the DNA TGTGCCAGCAGTGAGGACAGTGGGTGGGAGACCCAGTACTTC. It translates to CASSEDSGWETQYF.

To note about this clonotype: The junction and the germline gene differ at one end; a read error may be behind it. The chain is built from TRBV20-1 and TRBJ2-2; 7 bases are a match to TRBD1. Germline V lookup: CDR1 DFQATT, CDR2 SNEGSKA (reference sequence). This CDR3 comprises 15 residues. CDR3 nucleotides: TGCAGTGCTAGAGGTCCCAGGGGGAACACCGGGGAGCTGCTTTTT. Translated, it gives CSARGPRGNTGELLF.

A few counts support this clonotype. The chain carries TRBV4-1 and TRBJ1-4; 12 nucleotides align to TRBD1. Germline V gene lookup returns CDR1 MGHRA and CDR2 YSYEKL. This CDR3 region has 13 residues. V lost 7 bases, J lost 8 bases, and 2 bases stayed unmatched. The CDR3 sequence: CASTGTGGEKLFF. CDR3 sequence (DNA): TGCGCCAGCACCGGGACAGGGGGCGAAAAACTGTTTTTT.

In DNA, the CDR3 is TGTGCCAGCCAGGGACAGGGGTACGAGCAGTACTTC. Its translation: CASQGQGYEQYF. The chain employs TRBV11-2 and TRBJ2-7; 10 bases match TRBD1. The CDR3 covers 12 residues. Trimming cost V 8 bases and J 4 bases; bases outside gene matches: 2. Germline V gene sequence: CDR1 SGHAT, CDR2 FQNNGV.

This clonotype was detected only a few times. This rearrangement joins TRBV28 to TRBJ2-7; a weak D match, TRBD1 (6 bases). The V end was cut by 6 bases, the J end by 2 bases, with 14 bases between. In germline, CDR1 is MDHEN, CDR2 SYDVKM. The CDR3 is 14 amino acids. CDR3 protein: CASRPPGQTYEQYF. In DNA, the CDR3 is TGTGCCAGCAGACCCCCGGGACAAACCTACGAGCAGTACTTC.

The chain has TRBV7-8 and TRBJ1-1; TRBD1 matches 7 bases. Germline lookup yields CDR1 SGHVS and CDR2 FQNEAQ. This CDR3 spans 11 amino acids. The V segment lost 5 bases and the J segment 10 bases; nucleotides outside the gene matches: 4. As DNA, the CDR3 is TGTGCCAGCAGCATCGGACAGGCAGCTTTCTTT. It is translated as CASSIGQAAFF. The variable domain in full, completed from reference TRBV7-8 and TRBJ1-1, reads GAGVSQSPRYKVAKRGQDVALRCDPISGHVSLFWYQQALGQGPEFLTYFQNEAQLDKSGLPSDRFFAERPEGSVSTLKIQRTQQEDSAVYLCASSIGQAAFFGQGTRLTVV.

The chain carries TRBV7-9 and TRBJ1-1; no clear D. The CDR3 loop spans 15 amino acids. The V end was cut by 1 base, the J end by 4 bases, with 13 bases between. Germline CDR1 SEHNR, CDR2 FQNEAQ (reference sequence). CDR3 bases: TGTGCCAGCAGCTTAGAGGGTATCGGTAGCACTGAAGCTTTCTTT. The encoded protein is CASSLEGIGSTEAFF.

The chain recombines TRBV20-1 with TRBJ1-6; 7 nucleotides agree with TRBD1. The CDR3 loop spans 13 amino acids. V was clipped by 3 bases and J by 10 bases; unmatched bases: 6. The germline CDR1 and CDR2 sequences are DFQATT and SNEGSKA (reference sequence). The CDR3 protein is CSASEGGDSPLHF. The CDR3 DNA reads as TGCAGTGCTAGTGAAGGGGGCGACTCACCCCTCCACTTT.

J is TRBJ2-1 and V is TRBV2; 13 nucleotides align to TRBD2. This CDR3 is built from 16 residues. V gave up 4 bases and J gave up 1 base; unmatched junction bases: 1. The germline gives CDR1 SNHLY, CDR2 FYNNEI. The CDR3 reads CASSAGLAGSYNEQFF. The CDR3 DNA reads TGTGCCAGCAGTGCGGGACTAGCGGGATCCTACAATGAGCAGTTCTTC.

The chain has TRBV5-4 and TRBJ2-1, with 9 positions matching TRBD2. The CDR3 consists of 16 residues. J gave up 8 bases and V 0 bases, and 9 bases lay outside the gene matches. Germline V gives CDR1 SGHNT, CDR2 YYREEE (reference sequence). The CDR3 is CASSLARSGRKDEQFF. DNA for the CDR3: TGTGCCAGCAGCTTGGCTAGGAGCGGGAGGAAGGATGAGCAGTTCTTC.

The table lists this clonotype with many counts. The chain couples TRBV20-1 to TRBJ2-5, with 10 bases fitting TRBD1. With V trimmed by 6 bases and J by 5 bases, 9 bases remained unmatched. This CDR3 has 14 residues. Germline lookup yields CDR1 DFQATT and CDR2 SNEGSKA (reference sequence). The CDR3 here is CSARPGQGFETQYF. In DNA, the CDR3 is TGCAGTGCCCGTCCGGGACAGGGGTTCGAGACCCAGTACTTC.

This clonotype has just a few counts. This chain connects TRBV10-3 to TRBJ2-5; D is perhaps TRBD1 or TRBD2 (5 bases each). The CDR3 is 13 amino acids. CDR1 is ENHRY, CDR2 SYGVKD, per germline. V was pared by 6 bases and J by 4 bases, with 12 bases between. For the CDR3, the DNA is TGTGCCATCAGGGCCGCAGGGAGAGAGACCCAGTACTTC. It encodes CAIRAAGRETQYF.

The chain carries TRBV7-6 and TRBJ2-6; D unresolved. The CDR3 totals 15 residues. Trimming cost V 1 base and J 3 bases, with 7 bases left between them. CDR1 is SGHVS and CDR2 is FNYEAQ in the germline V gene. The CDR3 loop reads CASSLGPIGANVLTF. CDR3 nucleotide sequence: TGTGCCAGCAGCTTAGGGCCGATTGGGGCCAACGTCCTGACTTTC.

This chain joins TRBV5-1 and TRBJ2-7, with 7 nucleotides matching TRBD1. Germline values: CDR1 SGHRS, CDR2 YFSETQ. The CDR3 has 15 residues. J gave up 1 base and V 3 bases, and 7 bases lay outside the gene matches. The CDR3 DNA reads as TGCGCCAGCAGCTCGAACAGGGGTTGGTCCTACGAGCAGTACTTC. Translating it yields CASSSNRGWSYEQYF.

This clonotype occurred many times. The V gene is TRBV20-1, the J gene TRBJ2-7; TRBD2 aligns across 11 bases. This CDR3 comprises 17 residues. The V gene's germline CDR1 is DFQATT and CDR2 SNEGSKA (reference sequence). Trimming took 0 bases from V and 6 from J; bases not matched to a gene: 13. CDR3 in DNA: TGCAGTGCTAGAGATCCCCGCCGACTAGCGGGATTAGGCGAGCAGTACTTC. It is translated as CSARDPRRLAGLGEQYF.

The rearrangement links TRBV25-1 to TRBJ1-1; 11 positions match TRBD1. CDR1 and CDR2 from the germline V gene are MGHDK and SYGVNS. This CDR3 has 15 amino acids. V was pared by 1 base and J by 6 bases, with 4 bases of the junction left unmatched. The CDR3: CASSEFGTGGPEAFF. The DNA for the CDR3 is TGTGCCAGCAGTGAATTTGGGACAGGGGGGCCTGAAGCTTTCTTT. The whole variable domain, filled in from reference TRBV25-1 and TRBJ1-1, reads EADIYQTPRYLVIGTGKKITLECSQTMGHDKMYWYQQDPGMELHLIHYSYGVNSTEKGDLSSESTVSRIRTEHFPLTLESARPSHTSQYLCASSEFGTGGPEAFFGQGTRLTVV.

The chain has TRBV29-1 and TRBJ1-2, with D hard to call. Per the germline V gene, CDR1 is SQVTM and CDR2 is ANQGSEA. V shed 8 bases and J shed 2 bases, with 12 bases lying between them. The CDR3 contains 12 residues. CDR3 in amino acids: CSQDPGNYGYTF. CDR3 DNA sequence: TGCAGCCAAGATCCAGGAAACTATGGCTACACCTTC.

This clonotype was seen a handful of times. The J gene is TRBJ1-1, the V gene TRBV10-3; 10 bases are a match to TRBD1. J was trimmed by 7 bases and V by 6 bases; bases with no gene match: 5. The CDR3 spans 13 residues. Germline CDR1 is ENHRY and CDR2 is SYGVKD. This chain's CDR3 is CAIRPGQGNEAFF. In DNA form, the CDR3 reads TGTGCCATCAGGCCGGGACAGGGGAATGAAGCTTTCTTT.

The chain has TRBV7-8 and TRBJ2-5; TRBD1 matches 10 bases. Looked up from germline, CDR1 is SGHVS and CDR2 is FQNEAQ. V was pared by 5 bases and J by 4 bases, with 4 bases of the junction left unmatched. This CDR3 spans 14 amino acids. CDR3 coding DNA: TGTGCCAGCAGCATCGGACAGGGGGGAGAGACCCAGTACTTC. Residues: CASSIGQGGETQYF.

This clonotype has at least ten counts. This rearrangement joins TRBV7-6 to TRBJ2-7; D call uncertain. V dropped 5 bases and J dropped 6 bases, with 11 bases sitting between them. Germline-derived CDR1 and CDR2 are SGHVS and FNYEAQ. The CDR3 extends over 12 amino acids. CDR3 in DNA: TGTGCCAGCAGCCACCTGGGTAGCGAGCAGTACTTC. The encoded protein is CASSHLGSEQYF.

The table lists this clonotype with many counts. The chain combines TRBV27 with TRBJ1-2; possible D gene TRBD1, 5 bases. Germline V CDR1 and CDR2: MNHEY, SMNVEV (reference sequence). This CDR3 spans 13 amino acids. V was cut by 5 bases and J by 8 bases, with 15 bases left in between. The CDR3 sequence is CASSGQGLIGYTF. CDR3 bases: TGTGCCAGCAGTGGCCAGGGCCTTATAGGCTACACCTTC.

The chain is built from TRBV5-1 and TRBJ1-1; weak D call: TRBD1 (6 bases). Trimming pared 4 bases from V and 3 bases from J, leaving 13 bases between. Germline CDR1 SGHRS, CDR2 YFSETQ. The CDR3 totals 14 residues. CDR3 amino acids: CASSVIRGDTEAFF. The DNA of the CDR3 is TGCGCCAGCAGCGTCATAAGGGGGGACACTGAAGCTTTCTTT.

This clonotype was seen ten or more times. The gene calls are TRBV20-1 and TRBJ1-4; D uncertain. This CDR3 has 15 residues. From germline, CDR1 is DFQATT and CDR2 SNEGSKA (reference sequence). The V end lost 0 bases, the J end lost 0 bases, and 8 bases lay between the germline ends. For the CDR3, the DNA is TGCAGTGCTAGAGATTTCGAGGCAACTAATGAAAAACTGTTTTTT. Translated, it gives CSARDFEATNEKLFF.

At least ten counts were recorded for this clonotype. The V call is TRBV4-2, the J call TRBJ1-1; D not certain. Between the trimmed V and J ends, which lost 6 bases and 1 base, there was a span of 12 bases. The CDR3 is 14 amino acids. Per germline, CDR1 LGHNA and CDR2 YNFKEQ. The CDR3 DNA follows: TGTGCCAGCAGAGTCGGACCGGGGAACACTGAAGCTTTCTTT. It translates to CASRVGPGNTEAFF.

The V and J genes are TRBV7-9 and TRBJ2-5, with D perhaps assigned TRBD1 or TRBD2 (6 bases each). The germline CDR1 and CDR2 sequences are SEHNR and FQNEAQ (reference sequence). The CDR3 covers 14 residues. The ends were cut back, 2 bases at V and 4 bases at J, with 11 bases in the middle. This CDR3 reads CASSLIGGRETQYF. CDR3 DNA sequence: TGTGCCAGCAGCTTAATTGGGGGGCGAGAGACCCAGTACTTC.

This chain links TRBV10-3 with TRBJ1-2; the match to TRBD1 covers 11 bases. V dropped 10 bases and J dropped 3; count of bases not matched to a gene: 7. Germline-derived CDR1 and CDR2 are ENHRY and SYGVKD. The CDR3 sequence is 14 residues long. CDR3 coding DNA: TGTGCCACGGGTCGGACAGGGGGCGACTATGGCTACACCTTC. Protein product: CATGRTGGDYGYTF.

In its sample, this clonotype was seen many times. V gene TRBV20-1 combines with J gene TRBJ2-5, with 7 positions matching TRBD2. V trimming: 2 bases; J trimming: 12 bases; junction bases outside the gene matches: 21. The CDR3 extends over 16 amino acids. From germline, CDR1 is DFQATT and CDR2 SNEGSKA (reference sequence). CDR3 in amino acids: CSARPYLGGRAALKYF. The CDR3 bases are TGCAGTGCTAGACCTTACCTCGGAGGGAGGGCCGCCCTGAAGTACTTC.